This TCR beta chain was profiled in a study of blood T cell repertoires in COVID-19. Study information: The United States, Italy and Spain provided the acute and convalescent COVID-19 samples. PBMCs, B-cell-depleted T cells, or T cells were the source of the cDNA or gDNA that made up the material.

How the authors handled the data: It was from reference gene primer amplification that nucleated cell counts were estimated. Generated by immunoSEQ multiplex PCR, the TCRdb table keeps only in-frame clones and is missing some. V and J calls and clone size come straight from that table; D and trimming were deduced from the DNA. Of 300,000 or so clones listed, around 86% are singletons. Sequenced sample: peripheral blood. This sequence was found in a woman aged 45-59 years with acute or convalescent COVID-19.

The DNA for the CDR3 is TGTGCCAGCAGCCAGGGAAATGAGCAGTTCTTC. It specifies CASSQGNEQFF. The genes are TRBV7-9 and TRBJ2-1, with a weak D call TRBD1 (5 bases). The CDR3 contains 11 residues. Germline CDR1 and CDR2: SEHNR and FQNEAQ (reference sequence). V dropped 5 bases and J dropped 7 bases, with 6 bases sitting between them. The complete variable domain, with remaining parts taken from reference TRBV7-9 and TRBJ2-1, reads DTGVSQNPRHKITKRGQNVTFRCDPISEHNRLYWYRQTLGQGPEFLTYFQNEAQLEKSRLLSDRFSAERPKGSFSTLEIQRTEQGDSAMYLCASSQGNEQFFGPGTRLTVL.